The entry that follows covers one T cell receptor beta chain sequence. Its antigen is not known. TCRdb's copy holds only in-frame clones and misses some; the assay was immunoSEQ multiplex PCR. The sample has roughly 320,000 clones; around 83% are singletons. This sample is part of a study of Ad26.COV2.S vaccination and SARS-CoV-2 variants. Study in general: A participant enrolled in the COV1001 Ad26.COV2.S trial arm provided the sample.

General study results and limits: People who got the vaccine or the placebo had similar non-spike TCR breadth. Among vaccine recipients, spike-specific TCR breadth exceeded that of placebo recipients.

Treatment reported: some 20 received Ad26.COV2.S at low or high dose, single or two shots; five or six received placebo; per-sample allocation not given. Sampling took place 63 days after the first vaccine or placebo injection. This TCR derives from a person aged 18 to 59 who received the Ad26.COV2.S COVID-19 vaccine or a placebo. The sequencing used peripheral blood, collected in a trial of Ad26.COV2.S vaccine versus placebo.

The CDR3 loop is CASSLAGGSKPQHF. CDR3 DNA: TGTGCCAGCAGCTTAGCAGGGGGCTCGAAGCCCCAGCATTTT. The J gene is TRBJ1-5, the V gene TRBV7-2; 7 bases are shared with TRBD1. This CDR3 is 14 amino acids long. From germline, CDR1 is SGHTA and CDR2 FQGNSA. After removal of 0 bases from V and 8 bases from J, the junction contained 4 bases not matched to a gene.